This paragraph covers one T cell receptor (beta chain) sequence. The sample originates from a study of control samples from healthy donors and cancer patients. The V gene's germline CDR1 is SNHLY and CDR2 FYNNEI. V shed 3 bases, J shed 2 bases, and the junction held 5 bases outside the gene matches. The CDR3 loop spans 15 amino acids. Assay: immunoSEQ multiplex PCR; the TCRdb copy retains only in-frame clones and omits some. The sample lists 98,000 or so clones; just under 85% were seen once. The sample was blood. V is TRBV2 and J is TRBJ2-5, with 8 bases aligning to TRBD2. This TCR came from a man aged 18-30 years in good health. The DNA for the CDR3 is TGTGCCAGCAGTGACGGCGGGGGGATACAAGAGACCCAGTACTTC. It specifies CASSDGGGIQETQYF.